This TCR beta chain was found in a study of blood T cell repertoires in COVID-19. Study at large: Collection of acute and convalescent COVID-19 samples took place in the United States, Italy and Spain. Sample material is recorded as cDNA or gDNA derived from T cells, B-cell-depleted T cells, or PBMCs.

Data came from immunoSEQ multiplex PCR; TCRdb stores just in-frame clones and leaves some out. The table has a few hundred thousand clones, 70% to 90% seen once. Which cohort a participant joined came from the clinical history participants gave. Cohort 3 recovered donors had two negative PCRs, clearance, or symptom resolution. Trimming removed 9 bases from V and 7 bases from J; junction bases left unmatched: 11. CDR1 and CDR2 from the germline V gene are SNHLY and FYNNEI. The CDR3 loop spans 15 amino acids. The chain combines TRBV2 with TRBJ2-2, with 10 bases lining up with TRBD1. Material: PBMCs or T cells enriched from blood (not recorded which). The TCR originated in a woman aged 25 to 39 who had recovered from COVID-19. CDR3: CASGRDRGQNGELFF. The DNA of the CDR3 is TGTGCCAGTGGCCGGGACAGGGGTCAAAACGGGGAGCTGTTTTTT.